This note documents a single T cell receptor (beta chain) sequence. What it recognizes is unknown. This specimen belongs to a study of vaccination and CD4 T cells after COVID-19. Across the whole study: For post-vaccine samples, collection took place a median about 72 days after dose two, ranging from 14 to 241.

Findings and caveats of the study: Convalescent patients' median share of reactive clones seen only post-vaccination was about 86%.

CDR3 size: 14 residues. V shed 7 bases and J 3 bases; nucleotides not matched to a gene: 5. The germline V gene encodes CDR1 ENHRY and CDR2 SYGVKD. The sample's time point: late sampling 161 to 241 days after vaccination in three convalescent patients. Specified treatment: approximately nine-day PBMC culture with coronavirus spike peptide pools or control peptides (ViraFEST assay). Expansion of antigen-specific T cells with peptide pools by ViraFEST preceded sequencing of TCRs. Cultured CD4+ T cell DNA underwent sequencing with the Oncomine TCR Beta short-read assay. In TCRdb, the PCR reads were re-called with MiXCR into one record per CDR3 protein. The sample yields about 24,000 distinct CDR3 sequences, around 40% seen once.

The sample here was CD4+ T cells from blood, cultured in vitro, taken about 7 months after SARS-CoV-2 vaccination. This chain links TRBV10-3 with TRBJ2-1, with TRBD1 matching over 8 bases. The TCR sequence derives from a human donor who had recovered from COVID-19. CDR3 coding DNA: TGTGCCATCACCACCGGGACAGGCTACAATGAGCAGTTCTTC. Amino acids: CAITTGTGYNEQFF.